The 27 T cell receptor beta chains reported below all come from one sample, sequenced in a study of identical twins (TCRdb year 2016). The protocol used for the library was 5' RACE. Sequencing instrument: Illumina HiSeq 2000. TCRdb's own reprocessing of the public reads used fastp at Q25 and MiXCR and kept productive beta chains. Each CDR3 protein appears once, grouped with its most common genes and DNA. The sample table holds hundreds of thousands of distinct CDR3 sequences, of which roughly 6% were seen once. The ten largest clonotypes hold about 1.8% of the sample. Sequencing input: naive T cells sorted from blood. The intended sense of this specimen's cell subset or site label: cells isolated with a human naive T-cell isolation kit. The source is a man between 18 and 35 years old in good health.

This clonotype was counted a few times. The J gene is TRBJ2-7, the V gene TRBV7-6, with a possible D match to TRBD2 (5 bases). Germline V gives CDR1 SGHVS, CDR2 FNYEAQ. Trimming cost V 2 bases and J 6 bases, with 17 bases left between them. The CDR3 is made up of 15 amino acids. The CDR3 protein is CASSLLWDQRIEQYF. The CDR3 DNA reads as TGTGCCAGCAGCTTACTATGGGATCAGCGGATCGAGCAGTACTTC.

The chain uses TRBV7-9 and TRBJ1-6; TRBD1 matches at 9 bases. Germline V gives CDR1 SEHNR, CDR2 FQNEAQ (reference sequence). J gave up 9 bases and V 4 bases, and 7 bases lay outside the gene matches. This CDR3 contains 15 residues. The CDR3 region has the DNA TGTGCCAGCAGCTCCTCACAGGGGGCTAGTTCACCCCTCCACTTT. As protein: CASSSSQGASSPLHF.

The CDR3 sequence is CASSPEDTKKKLFF. The CDR3 bases are TGTGCCAGCTCACCGGAAGATACGAAGAAAAAACTGTTTTTT. V is TRBV18 and J is TRBJ1-4; D gene ambiguous. Germline V gene sequence: CDR1 KGHSH, CDR2 LQKENI. The CDR3 has 14 residues. With 3 bases removed from V and 9 bases from J, the gap between germline ends came to 14 bases. The full variable domain, rest sourced from reference TRBV18 and TRBJ1-4, is NAGVMQNPRHLVRRRGQEARLRCSPMKGHSHVYWYRQLPEEGLKFMVYLQKENIIDESGMPKERFSAEFPKEGPSILRIQQVVRGDSAAYFCASSPEDTKKKLFFGSGTQLSVL.

There are many counts of this clonotype. The gene calls are TRBV24-1 and TRBJ2-3; 10 bases are shared with TRBD2. The CDR3 has 16 amino acids. Germline V gives CDR1 KGHDR, CDR2 SFDVKD. With 5 bases clipped from V and 3 bases from J, the junction kept 7 bases outside the gene matches. The CDR3 region is CATSGPSGSATDTQYF. In DNA, the CDR3 is TGTGCCACCAGTGGGCCTAGCGGGAGTGCAACAGATACGCAGTATTTT.

This chain links TRBV30 with TRBJ2-5; D is possibly TRBD1 or TRBD2 (5 bases each). This CDR3 has 14 amino acids. The germline CDR1 and CDR2 sequences are GTSNPN and SVGIG (reference sequence). V lost 4 bases, J lost 9 bases, and 21 bases lay in between. The CDR3 sequence: CAWTPLRGVRAQYF. The CDR3 coding sequence is TGTGCCTGGACCCCCCTCCGAGGGGTAAGGGCCCAGTACTTC.

This clonotype was picked up many times. The rearrangement uses TRBV29-1 and TRBJ1-1; D call uncertain. CDR3 length: 14 amino acids. Germline V gene lookup returns CDR1 SQVTM and CDR2 ANQGSEA. Trimming left V 6 bases short and J 1 base short, with 15 bases between. CDR3 amino acids: CSVAALDPNTEAFF. The CDR3 DNA follows: TGCAGCGTGGCTGCTCTAGACCCGAACACTGAAGCTTTCTTT. The variable domain in full, completed from reference TRBV29-1 and TRBJ1-1, reads SAVISQKPSRDICQRGTSLTIQCQVDSQVTMMFWYRQQPGQSLTLIATANQGSEATYESGFVIDKFPISRPNLTFSTLTVSNMSPEDSSIYLCSVAALDPNTEAFFGQGTRLTVV.

The chain employs TRBV19 and TRBJ2-1; no firm D call. The CDR3 has 15 amino acids. Germline CDR1 LNHDA, CDR2 SQIVND (reference sequence). Trimming removed 1 base at V and 0 bases at J, with 7 bases between. The DNA for the CDR3 is TGTGCCAGTAGTATAGCGGCGATCTCCTACAATGAGCAGTTCTTC. As protein: CASSIAAISYNEQFF.

The genes are TRBV29-1 and TRBJ2-1; TRBD2 is a possible D gene (5 bases). The CDR3 has 17 amino acids. CDR1 is SQVTM and CDR2 is ANQGSEA in the germline V gene. V dropped 7 bases and J dropped 0 bases, with 22 bases sitting between them. The CDR3 sequence is CSARRDIGDLSYNEQFF. CDR3 DNA sequence: TGCAGCGCCCGTAGGGATATCGGGGATCTCTCCTACAATGAGCAGTTCTTC.

This clonotype was counted only a few times. CDR3 in DNA: TGTGCCAGCAGCCGCCGGGACATATCGTGGGAGCAGTACGTC. Encoded protein: CASSRRDISWEQYV. The chain links TRBV7-8 to TRBJ2-7, with TRBD1 as a possible D gene (6 bases). The ends were cut back, 5 bases at V and 7 bases at J, with 18 bases in the middle. Germline CDR1 SGHVS, CDR2 FQNEAQ. The CDR3 length is 14 residues.

This clonotype was found many times. The V gene is TRBV20-1, the J gene TRBJ2-1; the match to TRBD2 covers 9 bases. The trim removed 5 bases at V and 6 bases at J, leaving 8 bases unmatched. CDR1 DFQATT and CDR2 SNEGSKA come from the germline V gene (reference sequence). The CDR3 totals 14 residues. The CDR3 protein is CSALSGRILNEQFF. The DNA of the CDR3 is TGCAGTGCTCTAAGCGGGAGGATCCTCAATGAGCAGTTCTTC.

This clonotype was detected only a few times. The V gene is TRBV5-1, the J gene TRBJ2-2; 8 bases align to TRBD1. The ends lost 2 bases at V and 2 bases at J; junction bases unmatched: 8. In germline, CDR1 is SGHRS, CDR2 YFSETQ. CDR3 length equals 17 residues. The CDR3 region is CASSFQAGTGNTGELFF. The CDR3 coding sequence is TGCGCCAGCAGCTTTCAAGCCGGGACAGGAAACACCGGGGAGCTGTTTTTT.

This clonotype was counted ten times or more. The rearrangement joins TRBV20-1 to TRBJ2-2, with TRBD2 matching over 7 bases. V lost 2 bases and J lost 4; bases outside the gene matches: 1. CDR1 and CDR2 from the germline V gene are DFQATT and SNEGSKA (reference sequence). The length of the CDR3 is 13 residues. The CDR3 coding sequence is TGCAGTGCTAGATCGGGAGGCACCGGGGAGCTGTTTTTT. This gives the protein CSARSGGTGELFF.

This clonotype was seen a handful of times. This chain links TRBV3-1 with TRBJ2-1; 9 nucleotides match TRBD2. The CDR3 is 16 amino acids. Trimming at V came to 2 bases and at J to 6 bases, leaving 8 bases not matched to a gene. In germline, CDR1 is LGHDT, CDR2 YNNKEL (reference sequence). In DNA, the CDR3 is TGTGCCAGCAGCCAACTTATGACTAGCGGAGGCAATGAGCAGTTCTTC. It is translated as CASSQLMTSGGNEQFF.

CDR3 nucleotide sequence: TGTGCCAGCAGCTTAGCCCGGACAGGGCACTATGGCTACACCTTC. Translating gives CASSLARTGHYGYTF. The V call is TRBV11-2, the J call TRBJ1-2; 8 bases agree with TRBD1. Germline trimming cut 1 base from V and 3 bases from J; bases unmatched to any gene: 4. Germline lookup yields CDR1 SGHAT and CDR2 FQNNGV. The CDR3 sequence is 15 residues long.

This clonotype was observed many times. The rearrangement uses TRBV6-5 and TRBJ2-6, with D uncertain. V was shortened by 3 bases and J by 0 bases, with 6 bases between the two germline ends. CDR1 and CDR2 from the germline V gene are MNHEY and SVGAGI. The CDR3 has 15 amino acids. The CDR3 protein is CASSYPVSGANVLTF. The CDR3, as DNA: TGTGCCAGCAGTTATCCGGTCTCTGGGGCCAACGTCCTGACTTTC.

With respect to this clonotype: Sequence at one end of the junction differs from germline and may be a read error. The V and J genes are TRBV15 and TRBJ2-1; D ambiguous. CDR1 and CDR2 (germline): LNHNV, YYDKDF (reference sequence). The CDR3 is 13 residues long. For the CDR3, the DNA is TGTCCCACCAGCAGATCAACCTACAATGAGCAGTTCTTC. It translates to CPTSRSTYNEQFF.

The table lists this clonotype with many counts. The chain combines TRBV5-6 with TRBJ2-7; TRBD1 agrees at 7 bases. Trimming at V came to 5 bases and at J to 1 base, leaving 9 bases not matched to a gene. Germline V gene data show CDR1 as SGHDT and CDR2 as YYEEEE. This CDR3 is built from 15 residues. For the CDR3, the DNA is TGTGCCAGCAGACCCGGACACAGGGGATCCTACGAGCAGTACGTC. Translating it yields CASRPGHRGSYEQYV.

The gene calls are TRBV29-1 and TRBJ2-2, with a weak D call TRBD2 (6 bases). The CDR3 loop spans 14 amino acids. CDR1 is SQVTM, CDR2 ANQGSEA, per germline. Deletions cut 5 bases from V and 5 bases from J, with 15 bases between. CDR3 in amino acids: CSVILGLQTGELFF. For the CDR3, the DNA is TGCAGCGTTATATTGGGACTTCAGACCGGGGAGCTGTTTTTT.

The chain has TRBV20-1 and TRBJ2-3; D might be TRBD1 or TRBD2, each matching 5 bases. The CDR3 is made up of 15 amino acids. V dropped 6 bases and J dropped 3 bases, with 19 bases sitting between them. Looked up from germline, CDR1 is DFQATT and CDR2 is SNEGSKA (reference sequence). CDR3 coding DNA: TGCAGTGCAAAATTCCCGGGACGGAATACAGATACGCAGTATTTT. Residues: CSAKFPGRNTDTQYF.

V usage is TRBV5-1 and J usage is TRBJ2-3; TRBD2 aligns across 8 bases. CDR3 length: 16 amino acids. After removal of 2 bases from V and 4 bases from J, the junction contained 9 bases not matched to a gene. Germline-derived CDR1 and CDR2 are SGHRS and YFSETQ. CDR3: CASSFRAGAIPDTQYF. The CDR3 nucleotides read TGCGCCAGCAGCTTCCGAGCGGGAGCTATACCAGATACGCAGTATTTT.

The rearrangement links TRBV6-2 or TRBV6-3 to TRBJ2-1; D may be TRBD2 (6 bases). V was pared by 11 bases and J by 0 bases, with 11 bases between. In germline, CDR1 is MNHEY, CDR2 SVGEGT. The CDR3 spans 13 residues. In nucleotides, the CDR3 is TGTGCCGTCGGGGAGGTCTCCTACAATGAGCAGTTCTTC. Translation gives CAVGEVSYNEQFF.

This clonotype was counted many times. This rearrangement joins TRBV12-3 or TRBV12-4 to TRBJ1-1; D unresolved. This CDR3 comprises 13 residues. V shed 10 bases and J shed 5 bases, with 17 bases lying between them. The CDR3 DNA follows: TGTGCCACCGACGGGCCGAGAGGGACTGAAGCTTTCTTT. This sequence encodes CATDGPRGTEAFF.

This clonotype was seen a few times. V usage is TRBV7-2 and J usage is TRBJ2-1; the match to TRBD1 covers 11 bases. Unmatched junction bases numbered 10, after V lost 5 bases and J lost 13 bases. The V gene's germline CDR1 is SGHTA and CDR2 FQGNSA. The CDR3 sequence is 14 residues long. CDR3 protein: CASSDPGQGGIQFF. CDR3 nucleotide sequence: TGTGCCAGCAGCGACCCGGGACAGGGGGGGATTCAGTTCTTC.

This clonotype turned up a few times. V gene TRBV27 combines with J gene TRBJ2-6; TRBD1 matches 7 bases. The ends lost 4 bases at V and 0 bases at J; junction bases unmatched: 6. The CDR3 length is 17 residues. Looked up from germline, CDR1 is MNHEY and CDR2 is SMNVEV (reference sequence). The CDR3 region is CASSSPGQSSGANVLTF. CDR3 nucleotide sequence: TGTGCCAGCAGTTCTCCGGGACAGAGCTCTGGGGCCAACGTCCTGACTTTC.

This clonotype has a handful of counts. The chain is built from TRBV5-1 and TRBJ1-1; D uncertain. The CDR3 sequence is 16 residues long. Trimming stripped 4 bases from V and 4 bases from J, with 20 bases between. The germline V gene encodes CDR1 SGHRS and CDR2 YFSETQ. The CDR3, as DNA: TGCGCCAGCAGCCTGGGCCGGGGAGCCGAAGGCACTGAAGCTTTCTTT. Protein: CASSLGRGAEGTEAFF.

This clonotype was seen many times. The V and J genes are TRBV10-3 and TRBJ1-6; a weak D match, TRBD1 (6 bases). The CDR3 runs 14 residues. Trimming took off 8 bases at V and 15 bases at J, with 23 bases between the two ends. Germline loops: CDR1 ENHRY, CDR2 SYGVKD. CDR3 coding DNA: TGTGCCATCGGTCCCGGGGGGCGCGGGCTACACCTCCACTTT. This gives the protein CAIGPGGRGLHLHF.

V gene TRBV7-2 combines with J gene TRBJ1-5; D is perhaps TRBD1 (6 bases). The CDR3 consists of 15 residues. V was pared by 2 bases and J by 3 bases, with 11 bases between. Looked up from germline, CDR1 is SGHTA and CDR2 is FQGNSA. The CDR3 DNA reads as TGTGCCAGCAGCTTACAGGCAGGGGACAATCAGCCCCAGCATTTT. Protein product: CASSLQAGDNQPQHF.